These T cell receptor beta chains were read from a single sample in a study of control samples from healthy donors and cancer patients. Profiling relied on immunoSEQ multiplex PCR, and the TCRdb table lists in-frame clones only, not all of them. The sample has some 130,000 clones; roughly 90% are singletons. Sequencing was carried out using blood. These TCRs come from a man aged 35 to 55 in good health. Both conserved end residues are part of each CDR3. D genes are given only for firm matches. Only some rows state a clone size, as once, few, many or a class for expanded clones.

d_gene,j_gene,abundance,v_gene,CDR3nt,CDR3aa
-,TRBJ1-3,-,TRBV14,TGTGCCAGCAGCCCCCGGACAGCTTCAGGAAACACCATATATTTT,CASSPRTASGNTIYF
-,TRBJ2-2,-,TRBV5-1,TGCGCCAGCAGCTTGGGGACAGCCAACACCGGGGAGCTGTTTTTT,CASSLGTANTGELFF
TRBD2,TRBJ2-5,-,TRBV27,TGTGCCAGCAGTTGGACTAGCGGGGGGGCATACCAAGAGACCCAGTACTTC,CASSWTSGGAYQETQYF
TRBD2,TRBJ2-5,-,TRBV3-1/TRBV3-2,TGTGCCAGCAGCCAATATAGCGGGGAGCAAGAGACCCAGTACTTC,CASSQYSGEQETQYF
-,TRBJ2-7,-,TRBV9,TGTGCCAGCAGCGTAGGAGATTTAGAGGGCGAGCAGTACTTC,CASSVGDLEGEQYF
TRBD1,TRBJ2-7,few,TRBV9,TGTGCCAGCAGCGTAGGACAGGGAGCGTACGAGCAGTACTTC,CASSVGQGAYEQYF
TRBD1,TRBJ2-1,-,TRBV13,TGTGCCAGCAGCTGGACAGGGGTGGTCTCCTACAATGAGCAGTTCTTC,CASSWTGVVSYNEQFF
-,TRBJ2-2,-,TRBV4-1,TGCGCCAGCAGCCAAGCCCACCCCGGGGAGCTGTTTTTT,CASSQAHPGELFF
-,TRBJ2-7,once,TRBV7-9,TGTGCCAGCAGCTTAGGTCAGAACTACGAGCAGTACTTC,CASSLGQNYEQYF
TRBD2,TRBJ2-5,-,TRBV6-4,TGTGCCAGCAGACTCGGGACTAGAGAAGAGACCCAGTACTTC,CASRLGTREETQYF
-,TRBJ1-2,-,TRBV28,TGTGCCAGCAGCAGGGACACCCGATATGGCTACACCTTC,CASSRDTRYGYTF
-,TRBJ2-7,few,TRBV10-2,TGCGCCAGCAGTGAGTCCAACCGGGGTGAGCAGTACTTC,CASSESNRGEQYF